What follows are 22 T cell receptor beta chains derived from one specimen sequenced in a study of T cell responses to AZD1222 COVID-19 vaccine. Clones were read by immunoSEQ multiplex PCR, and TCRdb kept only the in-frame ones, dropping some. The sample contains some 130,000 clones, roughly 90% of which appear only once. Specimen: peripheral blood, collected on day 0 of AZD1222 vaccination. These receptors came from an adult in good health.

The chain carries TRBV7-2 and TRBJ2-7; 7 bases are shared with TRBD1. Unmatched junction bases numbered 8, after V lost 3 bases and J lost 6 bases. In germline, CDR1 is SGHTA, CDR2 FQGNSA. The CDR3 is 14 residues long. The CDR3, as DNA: TGTGCCAGCAGCTTCGAACAGGGGACGGGCGAGCAGTACTTC. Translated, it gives CASSFEQGTGEQYF.

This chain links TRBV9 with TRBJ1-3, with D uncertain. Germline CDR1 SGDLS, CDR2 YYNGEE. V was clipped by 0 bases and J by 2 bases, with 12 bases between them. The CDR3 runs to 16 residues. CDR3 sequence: CASSVADLGPGNTIYF. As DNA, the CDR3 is TGTGCCAGCAGCGTAGCCGACCTCGGGCCTGGAAACACCATATATTTT. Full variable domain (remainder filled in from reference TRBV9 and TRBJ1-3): DSGVTQTPKHLITATGQRVTLRCSPRSGDLSVYWYQQSLDQGLQFLIQYYNGEERAKGNILERFSAQQFPDLHSELNLSSLELGDSALYFCASSVADLGPGNTIYFGEGSWLTVV.

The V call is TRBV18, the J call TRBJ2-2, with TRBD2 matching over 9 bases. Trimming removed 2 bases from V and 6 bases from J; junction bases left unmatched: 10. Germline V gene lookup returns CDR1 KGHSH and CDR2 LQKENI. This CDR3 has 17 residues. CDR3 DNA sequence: TGTGCCAGCTCACCAAACGCGGCGGGGGGGCCGTCCGGGGAGCTGTTTTTT. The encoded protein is CASSPNAAGGPSGELFF.

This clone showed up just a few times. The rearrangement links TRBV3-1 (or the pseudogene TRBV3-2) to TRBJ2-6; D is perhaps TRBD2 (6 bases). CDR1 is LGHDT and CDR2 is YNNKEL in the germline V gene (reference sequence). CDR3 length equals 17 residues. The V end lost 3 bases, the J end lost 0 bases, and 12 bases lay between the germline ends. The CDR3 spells CASSQGTLSSGANVLTF. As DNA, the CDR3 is TGTGCCAGCAGCCAGGGGACTTTAAGCTCTGGGGCCAACGTCCTGACTTTC.

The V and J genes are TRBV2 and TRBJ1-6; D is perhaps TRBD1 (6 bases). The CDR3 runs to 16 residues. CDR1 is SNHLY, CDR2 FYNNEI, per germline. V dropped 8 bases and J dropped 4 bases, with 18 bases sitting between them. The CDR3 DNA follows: TGTGCCAGCCAACTCGAGGGGGGGTCATATAATTCACCCCTCCACTTT. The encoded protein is CASQLEGGSYNSPLHF. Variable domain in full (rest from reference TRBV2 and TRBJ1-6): EPEVTQTPSHQVTQMGQEVILRCVPISNHLYFYWYRQILGQKVEFLVSFYNNEISEKSEIFDDQFSVERPDGSNFTLKIRSTKLEDSAMYFCASQLEGGSYNSPLHFGNGTRLTVT.

CDR3 sequence: CAWRKGTGDTGELFF. CDR3 sequence (DNA): TGTGCCTGGAGAAAGGGGACCGGGGACACCGGGGAGCTGTTTTTT. The V call is TRBV30, the J call TRBJ2-2, with D perhaps given as TRBD1 or TRBD2 (5 bases each). Trimming shortened V by 3 bases and J by 3 bases, and 14 bases separated the two germline ends. The CDR3 is made up of 15 amino acids. CDR1 and CDR2 (germline): GTSNPN, SVGIG (reference sequence).

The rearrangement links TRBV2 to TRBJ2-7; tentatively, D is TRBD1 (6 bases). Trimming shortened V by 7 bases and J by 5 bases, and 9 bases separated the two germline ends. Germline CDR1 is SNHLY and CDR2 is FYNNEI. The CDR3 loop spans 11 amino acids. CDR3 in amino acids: CASTNRDEQYF. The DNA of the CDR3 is TGTGCCAGCACAAACAGGGACGAGCAGTACTTC. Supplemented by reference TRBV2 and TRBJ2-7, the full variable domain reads EPEVTQTPSHQVTQMGQEVILRCVPISNHLYFYWYRQILGQKVEFLVSFYNNEISEKSEIFDDQFSVERPDGSNFTLKIRSTKLEDSAMYFCASTNRDEQYFGPGTRLTVT.

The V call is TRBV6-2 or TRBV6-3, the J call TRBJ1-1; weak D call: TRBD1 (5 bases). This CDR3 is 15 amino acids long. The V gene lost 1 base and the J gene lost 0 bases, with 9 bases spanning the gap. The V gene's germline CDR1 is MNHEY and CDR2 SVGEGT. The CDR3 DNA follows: TGTGCCAGCAGTTACTTTAGACAGATGAACACTGAAGCTTTCTTT. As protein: CASSYFRQMNTEAFF.

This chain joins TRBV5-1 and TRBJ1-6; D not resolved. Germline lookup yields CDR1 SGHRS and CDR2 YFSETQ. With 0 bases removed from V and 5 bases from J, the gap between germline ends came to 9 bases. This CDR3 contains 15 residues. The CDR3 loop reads CASSLAQNDNSPLHF. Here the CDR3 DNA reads TGCGCCAGCAGCTTGGCGCAGAACGATAATTCACCCCTCCACTTT. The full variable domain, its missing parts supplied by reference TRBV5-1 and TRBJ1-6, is KAGVTQTPRYLIKTRGQQVTLSCSPISGHRSVSWYQQTPGQGLQFLFEYFSETQRNKGNFPGRFSGRQFSNSRSEMNVSTLELGDSALYLCASSLAQNDNSPLHFGNGTRLTVT.

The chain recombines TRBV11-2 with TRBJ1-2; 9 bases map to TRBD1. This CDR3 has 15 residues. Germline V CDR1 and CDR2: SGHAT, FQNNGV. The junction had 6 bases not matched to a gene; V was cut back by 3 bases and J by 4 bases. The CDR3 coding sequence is TGTGCCAGCAGCTTCGAACAGGGGGCTTTCTATGGCTACACCTTC. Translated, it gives CASSFEQGAFYGYTF.

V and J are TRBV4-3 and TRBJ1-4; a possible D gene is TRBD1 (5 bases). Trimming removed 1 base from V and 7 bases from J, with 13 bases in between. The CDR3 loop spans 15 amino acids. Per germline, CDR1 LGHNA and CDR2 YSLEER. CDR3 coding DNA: TGCGCCAGCAGCCAAGTCGGGGGATCAGGTGAAAAACTGTTTTTT. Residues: CASSQVGGSGEKLFF.

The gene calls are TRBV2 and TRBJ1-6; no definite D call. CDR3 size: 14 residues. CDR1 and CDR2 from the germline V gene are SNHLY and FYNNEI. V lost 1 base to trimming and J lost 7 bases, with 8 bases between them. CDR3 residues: CASSEGTWNSPLHF. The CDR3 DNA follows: TGTGCCAGCAGTGAAGGGACTTGGAATTCACCCCTCCACTTT. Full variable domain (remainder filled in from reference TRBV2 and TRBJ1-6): EPEVTQTPSHQVTQMGQEVILRCVPISNHLYFYWYRQILGQKVEFLVSFYNNEISEKSEIFDDQFSVERPDGSNFTLKIRSTKLEDSAMYFCASSEGTWNSPLHFGNGTRLTVT.

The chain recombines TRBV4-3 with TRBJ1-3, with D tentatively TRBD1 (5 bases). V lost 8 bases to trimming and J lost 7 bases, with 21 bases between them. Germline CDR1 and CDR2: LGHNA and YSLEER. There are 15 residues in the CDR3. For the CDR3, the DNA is TGCGCCAGCCGGGGGGGAGTGGGCCCTGAGAACACCATATATTTT. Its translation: CASRGGVGPENTIYF.

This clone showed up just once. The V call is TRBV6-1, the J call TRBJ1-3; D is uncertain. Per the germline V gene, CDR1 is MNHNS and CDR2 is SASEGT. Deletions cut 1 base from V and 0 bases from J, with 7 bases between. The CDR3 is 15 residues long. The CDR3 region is CASSEDGSSGNTIYF. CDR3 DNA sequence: TGTGCCAGCAGTGAAGACGGGAGCTCTGGAAACACCATATATTTT.

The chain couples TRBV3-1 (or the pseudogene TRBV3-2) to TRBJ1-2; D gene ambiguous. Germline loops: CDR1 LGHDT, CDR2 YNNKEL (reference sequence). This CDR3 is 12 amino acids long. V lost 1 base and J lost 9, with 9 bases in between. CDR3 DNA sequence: TGTGCCAGCAGCCAAGCGGGCGTAAGCTACACCTTC. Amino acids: CASSQAGVSYTF.

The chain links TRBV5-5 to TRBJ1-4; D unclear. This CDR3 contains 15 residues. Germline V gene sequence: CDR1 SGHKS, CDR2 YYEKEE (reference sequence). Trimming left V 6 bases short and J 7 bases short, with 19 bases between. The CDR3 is CASNLRAQVSEKLFF. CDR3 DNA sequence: TGTGCCAGCAACCTTAGGGCCCAGGTATCTGAAAAACTGTTTTTT.

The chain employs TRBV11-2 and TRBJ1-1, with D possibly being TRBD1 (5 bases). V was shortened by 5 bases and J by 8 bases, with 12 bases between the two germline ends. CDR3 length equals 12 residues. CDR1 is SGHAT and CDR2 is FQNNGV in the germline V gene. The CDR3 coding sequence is TGTGCCAGCAGCCCGGGGGAGGGCGAAGCTTTCTTT. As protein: CASSPGEGEAFF. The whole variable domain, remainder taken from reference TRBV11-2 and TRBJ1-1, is EAGVAQSPRYKIIEKRQSVAFWCNPISGHATLYWYQQILGQGPKLLIQFQNNGVVDDSQLPKDRFSAERLKGVDSTLKIQPAKLEDSAVYLCASSPGEGEAFFGQGTRLTVV.

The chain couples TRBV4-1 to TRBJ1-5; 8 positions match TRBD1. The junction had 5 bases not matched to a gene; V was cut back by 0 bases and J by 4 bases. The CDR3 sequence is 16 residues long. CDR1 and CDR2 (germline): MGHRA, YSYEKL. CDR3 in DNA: TGCGCCAGCAGCCAAGACAGGGGGCGAGGGAATCAGCCCCAGCATTTT. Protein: CASSQDRGRGNQPQHF.

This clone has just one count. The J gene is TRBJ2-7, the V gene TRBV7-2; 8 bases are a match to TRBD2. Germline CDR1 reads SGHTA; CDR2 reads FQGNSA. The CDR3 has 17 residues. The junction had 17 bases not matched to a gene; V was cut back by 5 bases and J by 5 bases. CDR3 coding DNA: TGTGCCAGCAGCGCCAACCTCAACGGGGGGGATACAAACGAGCAGTACTTC. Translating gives CASSANLNGGDTNEQYF.

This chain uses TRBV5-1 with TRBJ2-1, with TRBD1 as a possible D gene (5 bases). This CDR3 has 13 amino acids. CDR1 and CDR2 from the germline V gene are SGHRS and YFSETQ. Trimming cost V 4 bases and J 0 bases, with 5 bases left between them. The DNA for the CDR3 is TGCGCCAGCAGCAGGGGCTCCTACAATGAGCAGTTCTTC. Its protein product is CASSRGSYNEQFF.

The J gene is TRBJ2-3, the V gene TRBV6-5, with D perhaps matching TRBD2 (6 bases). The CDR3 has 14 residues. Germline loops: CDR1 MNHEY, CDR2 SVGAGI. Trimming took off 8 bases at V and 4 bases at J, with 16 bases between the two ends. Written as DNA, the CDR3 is TGTGCCAGCGGAATACCGTGGGAGGCAGATACGCAGTATTTT. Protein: CASGIPWEADTQYF.

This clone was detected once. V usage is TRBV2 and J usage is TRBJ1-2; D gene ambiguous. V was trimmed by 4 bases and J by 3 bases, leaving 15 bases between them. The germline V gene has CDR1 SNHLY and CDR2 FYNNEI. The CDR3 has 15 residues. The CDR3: CASSAGSRSDYGYTF. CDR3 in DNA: TGTGCCAGCAGTGCCGGGAGCAGGTCTGACTATGGCTACACCTTC.